This TCR beta chain comes out of a study of OX40 agonist ivuxolimab in advanced cancers. The repertoire was sequenced with immunoSEQ multiplex PCR; TCRdb's copy has only in-frame clones and lacks some. The sample has about 80,000 clones, 92% seen once. V was pared by 3 bases and J by 2 bases, with 4 bases of the junction left unmatched. Per germline, CDR1 SGHNT and CDR2 YYREEE (reference sequence). The CDR3 length is 14 residues. At baseline, cycle 4 day 1, and cycle 7 day 1, blood was sampled. Sample: CD4+ or CD8+ T cells sorted from blood, taken in a trial of the OX40 agonist ivuxolimab. The sequence came from an adult with an advanced solid tumor such as melanoma, head and neck, liver or kidney cancer. V and J are TRBV5-4 and TRBJ1-2; 7 nucleotides line up with TRBD1. This CDR3 reads CASSSRDRNYGYTF. CDR3 nucleotide sequence: TGTGCCAGCAGCTCAAGGGACAGAAACTATGGCTACACCTTC.